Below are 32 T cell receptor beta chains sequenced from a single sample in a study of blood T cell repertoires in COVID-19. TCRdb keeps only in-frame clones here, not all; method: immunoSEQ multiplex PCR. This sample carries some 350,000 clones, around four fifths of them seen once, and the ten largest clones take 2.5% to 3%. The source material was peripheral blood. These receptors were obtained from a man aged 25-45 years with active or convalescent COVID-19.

The CDR3, as DNA: TGTGCCACCAGTGATTTCGCGTCTACGGGTCGAGAGACCCAGTACTTC. Its translation: CATSDFASTGRETQYF. The rearrangement links TRBV24-1 to TRBJ2-5, with D unresolved. Germline V gene data show CDR1 as KGHDR and CDR2 as SFDVKD. The V gene lost 1 base and the J gene lost 4 bases, with 15 bases spanning the gap. There are 16 residues in the CDR3.

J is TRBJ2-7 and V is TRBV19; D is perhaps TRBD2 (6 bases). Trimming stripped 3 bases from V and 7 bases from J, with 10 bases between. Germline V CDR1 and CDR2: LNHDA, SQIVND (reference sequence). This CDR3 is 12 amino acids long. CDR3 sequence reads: CASSMPAGEQYF. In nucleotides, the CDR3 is TGTGCCAGTAGTATGCCCGCGGGGGAGCAGTACTTC.

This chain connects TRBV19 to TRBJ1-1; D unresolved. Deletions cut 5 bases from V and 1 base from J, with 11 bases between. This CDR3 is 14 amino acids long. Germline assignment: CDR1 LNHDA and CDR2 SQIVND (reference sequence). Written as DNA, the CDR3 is TGTGCCAGTAGTCTACTACAATCGAACACTGAAGCTTTCTTT. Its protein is CASSLLQSNTEAFF.

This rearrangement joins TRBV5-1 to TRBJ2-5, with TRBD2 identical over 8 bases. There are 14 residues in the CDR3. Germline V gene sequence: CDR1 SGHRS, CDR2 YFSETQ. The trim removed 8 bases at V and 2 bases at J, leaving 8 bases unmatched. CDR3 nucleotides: TGCGCCAGTAGAACTAGCGGAGTACAAGAGACCCAGTACTTC. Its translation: CASRTSGVQETQYF.

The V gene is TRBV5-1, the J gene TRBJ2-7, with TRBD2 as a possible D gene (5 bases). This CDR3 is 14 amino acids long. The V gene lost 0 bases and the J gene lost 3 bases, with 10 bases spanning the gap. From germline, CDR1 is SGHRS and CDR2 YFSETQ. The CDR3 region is CASSLVPEGYEQYF. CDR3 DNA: TGCGCCAGCAGCTTGGTCCCTGAGGGCTACGAGCAGTACTTC.

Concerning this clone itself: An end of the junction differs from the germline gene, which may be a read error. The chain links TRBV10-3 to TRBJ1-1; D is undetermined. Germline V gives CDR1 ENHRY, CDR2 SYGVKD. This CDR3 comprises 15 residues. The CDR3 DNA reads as TGTGCCATCAGTGAGTGGACGAGAGGGAGTGGTGAATCTTTCTTT. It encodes CAISEWTRGSGESFF.

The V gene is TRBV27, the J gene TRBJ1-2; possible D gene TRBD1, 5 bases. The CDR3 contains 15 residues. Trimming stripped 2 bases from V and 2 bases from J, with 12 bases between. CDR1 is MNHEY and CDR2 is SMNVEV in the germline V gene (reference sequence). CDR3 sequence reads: CASSLRGWQNYGYTF. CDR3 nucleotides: TGTGCCAGCAGTTTACGGGGGTGGCAAAACTATGGCTACACCTTC.

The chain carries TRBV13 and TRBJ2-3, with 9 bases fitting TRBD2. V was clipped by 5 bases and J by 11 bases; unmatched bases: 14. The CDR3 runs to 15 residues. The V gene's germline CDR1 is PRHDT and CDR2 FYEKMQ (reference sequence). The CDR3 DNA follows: TGTGCCAGCAGCCCCCCCGGAGCGGGGGGAGGGGGGCAGTATTTT. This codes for CASSPPGAGGGGQYF.

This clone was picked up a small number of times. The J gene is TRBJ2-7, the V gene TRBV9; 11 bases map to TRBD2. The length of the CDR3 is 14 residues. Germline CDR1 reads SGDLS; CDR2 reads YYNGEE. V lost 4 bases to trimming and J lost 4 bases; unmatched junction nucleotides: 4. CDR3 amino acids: CASSLLAGEYEQYF. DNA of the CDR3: TGTGCCAGCAGCCTACTAGCGGGAGAGTACGAGCAGTACTTC.

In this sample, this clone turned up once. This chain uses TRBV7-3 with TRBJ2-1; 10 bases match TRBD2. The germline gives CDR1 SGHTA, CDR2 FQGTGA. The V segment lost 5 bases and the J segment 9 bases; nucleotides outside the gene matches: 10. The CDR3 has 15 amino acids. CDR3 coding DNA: TGTGCCAGCAGCCTCACGGGTAGCGGGGGGATTGAGCAGTTCTTC. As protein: CASSLTGSGGIEQFF.

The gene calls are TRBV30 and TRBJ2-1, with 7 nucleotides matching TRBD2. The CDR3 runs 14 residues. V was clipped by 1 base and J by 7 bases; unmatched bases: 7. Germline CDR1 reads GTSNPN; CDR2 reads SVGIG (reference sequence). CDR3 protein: CAWSETSPRNEQFF. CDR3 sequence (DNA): TGTGCCTGGAGTGAGACTAGCCCAAGGAATGAGCAGTTCTTC. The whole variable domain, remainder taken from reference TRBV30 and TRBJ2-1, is SQTIHQWPATLVQPVGSPLSLECTVEGTSNPNLYWYRQAAGRGLQLLFYSVGIGQISSEVPQNLSASRPQDRQFILSSKKLLLSDSGFYLCAWSETSPRNEQFFGPGTRLTVL.

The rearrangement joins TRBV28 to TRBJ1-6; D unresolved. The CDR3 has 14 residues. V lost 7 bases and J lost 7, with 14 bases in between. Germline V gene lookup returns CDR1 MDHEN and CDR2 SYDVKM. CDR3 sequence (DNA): TGTGCCAGCACACTGATACAGCCGAATTCACCCCTCCACTTT. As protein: CASTLIQPNSPLHF.

The chain's CDR3 is CASSLGTQGYGYTF. The CDR3 DNA is TGTGCCAGCAGCTTAGGAACCCAGGGTTACGGCTACACCTTC. J is TRBJ1-2 and V is TRBV11-2, with D tentatively TRBD1 (5 bases). CDR3 length equals 14 residues. The V end lost 1 base, the J end lost 8 bases, and 14 bases lay between the germline ends. The germline V gene encodes CDR1 SGHAT and CDR2 FQNNGV.

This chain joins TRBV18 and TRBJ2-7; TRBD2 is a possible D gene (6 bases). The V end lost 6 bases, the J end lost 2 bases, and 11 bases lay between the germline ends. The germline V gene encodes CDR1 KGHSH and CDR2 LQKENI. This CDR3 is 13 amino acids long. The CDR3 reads CASSEGFTYEQYF. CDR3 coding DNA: TGTGCCAGCTCGGAGGGGTTTACCTACGAGCAGTACTTC. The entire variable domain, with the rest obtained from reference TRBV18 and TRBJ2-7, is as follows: NAGVMQNPRHLVRRRGQEARLRCSPMKGHSHVYWYRQLPEEGLKFMVYLQKENIIDESGMPKERFSAEFPKEGPSILRIQQVVRGDSAAYFCASSEGFTYEQYFGPGTRLTVT.

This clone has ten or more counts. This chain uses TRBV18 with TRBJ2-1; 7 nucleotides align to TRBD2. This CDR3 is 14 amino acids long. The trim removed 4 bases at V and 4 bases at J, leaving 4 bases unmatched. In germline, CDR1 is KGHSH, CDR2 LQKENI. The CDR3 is CASSLSSGYNEQFF. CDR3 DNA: TGTGCCAGCTCACTATCTAGCGGTTACAATGAGCAGTTCTTC.

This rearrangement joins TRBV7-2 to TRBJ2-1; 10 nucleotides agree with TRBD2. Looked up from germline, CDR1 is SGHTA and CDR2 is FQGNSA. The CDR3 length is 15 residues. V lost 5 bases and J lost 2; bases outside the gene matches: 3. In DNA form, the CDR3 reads TGTGCCAGCAGCCCTGGACTAGCGGCCTACAATGAGCAGTTCTTC. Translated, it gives CASSPGLAAYNEQFF.

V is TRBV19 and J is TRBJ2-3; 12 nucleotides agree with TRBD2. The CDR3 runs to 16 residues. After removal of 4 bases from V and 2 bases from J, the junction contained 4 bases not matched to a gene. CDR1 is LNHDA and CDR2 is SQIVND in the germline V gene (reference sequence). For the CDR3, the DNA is TGTGCCAGTAGTACGGGGACTAGCGGGTTCACAGATACGCAGTATTTT. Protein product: CASSTGTSGFTDTQYF. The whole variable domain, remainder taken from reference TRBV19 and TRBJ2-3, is DGGITQSPKYLFRKEGQNVTLSCEQNLNHDAMYWYRQDPGQGLRLIYYSQIVNDFQKGDIAEGYSVSREKKESFPLTVTSAQKNPTAFYLCASSTGTSGFTDTQYFGPGTRLTVL.

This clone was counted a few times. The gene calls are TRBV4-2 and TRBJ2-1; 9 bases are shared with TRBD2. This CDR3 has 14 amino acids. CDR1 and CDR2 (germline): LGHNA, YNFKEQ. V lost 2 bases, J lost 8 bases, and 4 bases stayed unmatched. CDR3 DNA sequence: TGTGCCAGCAGCCAATACCTAGCGGGATATGAGCAGTTCTTC. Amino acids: CASSQYLAGYEQFF.

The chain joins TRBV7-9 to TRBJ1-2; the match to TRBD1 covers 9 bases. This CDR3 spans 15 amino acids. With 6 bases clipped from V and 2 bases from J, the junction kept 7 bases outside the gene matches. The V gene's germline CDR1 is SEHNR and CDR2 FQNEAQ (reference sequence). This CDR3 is CASSRGTGTNYGYTF. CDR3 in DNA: TGTGCCAGCAGTCGAGGGACAGGGACCAACTATGGCTACACCTTC. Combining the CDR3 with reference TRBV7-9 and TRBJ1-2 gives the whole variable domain DTGVSQNPRHKITKRGQNVTFRCDPISEHNRLYWYRQTLGQGPEFLTYFQNEAQLEKSRLLSDRFSAERPKGSFSTLEIQRTEQGDSAMYLCASSRGTGTNYGYTFGSGTRLTVV.

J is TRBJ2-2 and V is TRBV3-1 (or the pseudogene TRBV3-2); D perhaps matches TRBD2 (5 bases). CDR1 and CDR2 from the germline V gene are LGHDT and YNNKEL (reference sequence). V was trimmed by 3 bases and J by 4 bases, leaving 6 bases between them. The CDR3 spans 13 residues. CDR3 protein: CASSHRGTGELFF. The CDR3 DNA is TGTGCCAGCAGCCACCGGGGCACCGGGGAGCTGTTTTTT.

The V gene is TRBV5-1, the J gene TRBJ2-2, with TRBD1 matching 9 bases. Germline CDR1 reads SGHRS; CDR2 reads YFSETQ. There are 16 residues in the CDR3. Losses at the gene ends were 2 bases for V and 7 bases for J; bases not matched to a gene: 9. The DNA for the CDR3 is TGCGCCAGCAGCTTCACAGGGACAGGGATGGTCGGGGAGCTGTTTTTT. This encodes CASSFTGTGMVGELFF.

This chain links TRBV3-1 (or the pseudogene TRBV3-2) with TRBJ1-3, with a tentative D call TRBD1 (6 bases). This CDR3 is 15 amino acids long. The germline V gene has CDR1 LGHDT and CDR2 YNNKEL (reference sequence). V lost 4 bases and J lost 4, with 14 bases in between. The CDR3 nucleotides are TGTGCCAGCAGCCCACAGGGATGGTCCGGAAACACCATATATTTT. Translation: CASSPQGWSGNTIYF.

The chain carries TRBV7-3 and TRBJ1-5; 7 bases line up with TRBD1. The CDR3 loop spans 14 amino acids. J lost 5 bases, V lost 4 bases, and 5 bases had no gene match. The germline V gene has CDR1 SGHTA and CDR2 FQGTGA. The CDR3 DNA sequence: TGTGCCAGCAGCTCGTCAGGGGGAGATCAGCCCCAGCATTTT. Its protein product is CASSSSGGDQPQHF.

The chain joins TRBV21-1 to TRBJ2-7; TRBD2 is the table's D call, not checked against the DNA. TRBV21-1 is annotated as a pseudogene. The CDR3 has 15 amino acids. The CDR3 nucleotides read TGTGCCAGCAGCCGCCGAAAGCGGACGACCTACGAGCAGTACTTC. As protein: CASSRRKRTTYEQYF.

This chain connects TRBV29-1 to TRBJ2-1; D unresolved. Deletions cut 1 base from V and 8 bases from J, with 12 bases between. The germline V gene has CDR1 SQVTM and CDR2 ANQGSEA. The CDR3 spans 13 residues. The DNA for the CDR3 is TGCAGCGTTGAAGGATTGGCCCTCCATGAGCAGTTCTTC. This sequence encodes CSVEGLALHEQFF.

DNA for the CDR3: TGTGCCAGTAGTCCCTCAGTCTATGGCTACACCTTC. Encoded protein: CASSPSVYGYTF. The chain has TRBV19 and TRBJ1-2; D gene uncertain. The CDR3 is made up of 12 amino acids. CDR1 and CDR2 from the germline V gene are LNHDA and SQIVND (reference sequence). Trimming left V 5 bases short and J 4 bases short, with 8 bases between.

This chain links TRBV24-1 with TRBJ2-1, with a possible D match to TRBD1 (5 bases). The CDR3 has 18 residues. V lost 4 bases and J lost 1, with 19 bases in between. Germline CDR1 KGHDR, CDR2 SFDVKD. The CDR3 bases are TGTGCCACCAGTGACCCCAACCCGGGCAGGGATTCCTACAATGAGCAGTTCTTC. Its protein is CATSDPNPGRDSYNEQFF.

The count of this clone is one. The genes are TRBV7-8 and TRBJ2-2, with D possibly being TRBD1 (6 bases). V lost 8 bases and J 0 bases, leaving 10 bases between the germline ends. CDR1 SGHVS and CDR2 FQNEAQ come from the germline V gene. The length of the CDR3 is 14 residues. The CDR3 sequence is CASGDRTNTGELFF. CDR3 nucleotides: TGTGCCAGCGGTGACAGGACGAACACCGGGGAGCTGTTTTTT.

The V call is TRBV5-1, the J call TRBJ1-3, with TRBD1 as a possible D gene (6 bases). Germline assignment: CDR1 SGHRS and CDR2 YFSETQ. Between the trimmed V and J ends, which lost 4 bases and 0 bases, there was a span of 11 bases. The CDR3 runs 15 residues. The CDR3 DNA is TGCGCCAGCAGCCCCGGACAGACCTCTGGAAACACCATATATTTT. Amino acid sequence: CASSPGQTSGNTIYF. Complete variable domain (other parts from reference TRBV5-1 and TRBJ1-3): KAGVTQTPRYLIKTRGQQVTLSCSPISGHRSVSWYQQTPGQGLQFLFEYFSETQRNKGNFPGRFSGRQFSNSRSEMNVSTLELGDSALYLCASSPGQTSGNTIYFGEGSWLTVV.

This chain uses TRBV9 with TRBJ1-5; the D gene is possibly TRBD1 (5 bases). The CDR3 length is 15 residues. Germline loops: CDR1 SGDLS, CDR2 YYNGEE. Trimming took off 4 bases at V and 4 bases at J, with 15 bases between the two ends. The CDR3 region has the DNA TGTGCCAGCAGCCCCCAGGGCCAGGGTAATCAGCCCCAGCATTTT. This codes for CASSPQGQGNQPQHF.

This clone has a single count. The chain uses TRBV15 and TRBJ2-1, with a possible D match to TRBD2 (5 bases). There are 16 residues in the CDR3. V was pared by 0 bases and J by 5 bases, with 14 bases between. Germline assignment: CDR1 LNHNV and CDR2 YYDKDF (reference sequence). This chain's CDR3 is CATSREAGMEDNEQFF. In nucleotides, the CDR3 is TGTGCCACCAGCAGAGAGGCCGGGATGGAAGACAATGAGCAGTTCTTC.

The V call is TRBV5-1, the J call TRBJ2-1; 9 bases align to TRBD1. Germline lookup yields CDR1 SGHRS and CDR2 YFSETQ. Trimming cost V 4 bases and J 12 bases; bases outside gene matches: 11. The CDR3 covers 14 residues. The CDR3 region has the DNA TGCGCCAGCAGCCCCGGGACAGGGTTAGAGGGGCAGTTCTTC. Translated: CASSPGTGLEGQFF.